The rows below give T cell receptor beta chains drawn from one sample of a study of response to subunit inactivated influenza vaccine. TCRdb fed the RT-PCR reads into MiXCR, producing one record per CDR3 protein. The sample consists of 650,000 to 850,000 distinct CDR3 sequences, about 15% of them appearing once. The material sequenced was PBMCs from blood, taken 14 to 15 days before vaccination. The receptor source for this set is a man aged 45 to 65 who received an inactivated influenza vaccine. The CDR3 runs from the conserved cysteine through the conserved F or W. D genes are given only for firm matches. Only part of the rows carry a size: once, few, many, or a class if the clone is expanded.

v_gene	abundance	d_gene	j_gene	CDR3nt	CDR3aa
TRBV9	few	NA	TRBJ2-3	TGTGCCAGCAGTACTCTCGCGGAGGTCACAGATACGCAGTATTTT	CASSTLAEVTDTQYF
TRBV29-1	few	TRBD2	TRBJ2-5	TGCAGCGTTGAAGGGTCAAGCGGGGAGCTGGAGACCCAGTACTTC	CSVEGSSGELETQYF
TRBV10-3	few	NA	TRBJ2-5	TGTGCCATCAATGACGGAGGGGAGACCCAGTACTTC	CAINDGGETQYF
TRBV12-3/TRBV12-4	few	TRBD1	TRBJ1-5	TGTGCCAGCAGTAAGCTAGGACAGGATAATCAGCCCCAGCATTTT	CASSKLGQDNQPQHF
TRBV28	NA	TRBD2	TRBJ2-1	TGTGCCAGCAGCTTAAAGAGGCTAGCGGGGATCTACAATGAGCAGTTCTTC	CASSLKRLAGIYNEQFF
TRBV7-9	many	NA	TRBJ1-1	TGTGCCAGCAACTTAATGAACACTGAAGCTTTCTTT	CASNLMNTEAFF
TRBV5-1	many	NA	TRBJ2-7	TGCGCCAGCAGCTTGGAGACAAACACCTACGAGCAGTACTTC	CASSLETNTYEQYF
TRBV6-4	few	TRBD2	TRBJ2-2	TGTGCCAGCAGTGACGCCTCTAGCGGGGTTCCCGGGGAGCTGTTTTTT	CASSDASSGVPGELFF
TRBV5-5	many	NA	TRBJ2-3	TGTGCCAGCAGCTTGGTCCGGCATGGGGGCACCACAGATACGCAGTATTTT	CASSLVRHGGTTDTQYF
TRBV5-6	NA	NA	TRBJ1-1	TGTGCCAGCAGCTTATTGGCACGTGAAGCTTTCTTT	CASSLLAREAFF
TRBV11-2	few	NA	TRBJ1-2	TGTGCCAGCAGCTTATCAAGGGCGTATATGGGCTACACCTTC	CASSLSRAYMGYTF
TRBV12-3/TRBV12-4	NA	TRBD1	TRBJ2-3	TGTGCCAGCAGTCCAACAGGGGGTGACACAGATACGCAGTATTTT	CASSPTGGDTDTQYF
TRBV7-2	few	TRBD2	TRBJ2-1	TGTGCCAGCAGCTTAGTTTCAGCGGGGGGGCCGGGTGAGCAGTTCTTC	CASSLVSAGGPGEQFF
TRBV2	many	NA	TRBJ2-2	TGTGCCAGCGGATTCCGGGACCCGAACACCGGGGAGCTGTTTTTT	CASGFRDPNTGELFF
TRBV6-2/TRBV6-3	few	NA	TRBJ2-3	TGTGCCAGCAGTTACCGACCTGCGGGAAGGGGAAGCACAGATACGCAGTATTTT	CASSYRPAGRGSTDTQYF
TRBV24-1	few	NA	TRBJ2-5	TGTGCCACCAGTGATTCGACCCGATTCCCCTCGGAGACCCAGTACTTC	CATSDSTRFPSETQYF
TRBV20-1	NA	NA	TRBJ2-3	TGCAGTGCTAGCCGGGATAGCACAGATACGCAGTATTTT	CSASRDSTDTQYF
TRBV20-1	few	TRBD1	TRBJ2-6	TGCAGTGCTGCTAGGACAGGGGGCAGCCTATCTGGGGCCAACGTCCTGACTTTC	CSAARTGGSLSGANVLTF
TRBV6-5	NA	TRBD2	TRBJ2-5	TGTGCCAGCAGTTGGACCGGGACTAGCGGAGTCCAAGAGACCCAGTACTTC	CASSWTGTSGVQETQYF
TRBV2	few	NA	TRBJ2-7	TGTGCCAGCAGTGATTGGGGACTCGAGCAGTACTTC	CASSDWGLEQYF
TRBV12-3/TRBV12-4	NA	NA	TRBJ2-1	TGTGCCAGCAGGTTACGCATGGGCGGGTCCTACAATGAGCAGTTCTTC	CASRLRMGGSYNEQFF
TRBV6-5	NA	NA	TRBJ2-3	TGTGCCAGCAGTTTATTAGCGGTGGGCACAGATACGCAGTATTTT	CASSLLAVGTDTQYF
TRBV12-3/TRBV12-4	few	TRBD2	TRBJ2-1	TGTGCCAGCATGCCCTGGGGACTAGCGGGAGCGTACAATGAGCAGTTCTTC	CASMPWGLAGAYNEQFF
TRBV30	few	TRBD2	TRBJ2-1	TGTGCCTGGAGGGGGACTAGCGGGAGATCCTACAATGAGCAGTTCTTC	CAWRGTSGRSYNEQFF
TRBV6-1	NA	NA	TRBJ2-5	TGTGCCAGCACCGAATGGGTGAAAGGCCATGAGACCCAGTACTTC	CASTEWVKGHETQYF
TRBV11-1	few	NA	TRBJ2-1	TGTGCCAGCAGCCCTGGTCCCGGGACACCGGAATTCAATGAGCAGTTCTTC	CASSPGPGTPEFNEQFF
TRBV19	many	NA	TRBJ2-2	TGTGCCAGTAGTCCGACCGCTTACACCGGGGAGCTGTTTTTT	CASSPTAYTGELFF
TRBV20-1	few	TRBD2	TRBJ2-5	TGCAGTGCTTGCGGACTAGCGGGAGTCTGTGAGACCCAGTACTTC	CSACGLAGVCETQYF
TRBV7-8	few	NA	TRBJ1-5	TGTGCCAGCAGCTTATTACTTGGACAGCTCCATCAGCCCCAGCATTTT	CASSLLLGQLHQPQHF
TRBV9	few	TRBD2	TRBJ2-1	TGTGCCAGCAGCGTAGGAGGCGGGGGGGCCGCAGGTGAGCAGTTCTTC	CASSVGGGGAAGEQFF
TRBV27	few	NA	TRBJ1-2	TGTGCCAGCAGTTTAAGGGCCGGCGATGGCTACACCTTC	CASSLRAGDGYTF
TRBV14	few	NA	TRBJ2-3	TGTGCCAGCGCAACAGGGCCGTCAGATACGCAGTATTTT	CASATGPSDTQYF
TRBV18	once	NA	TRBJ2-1	TGTGCCAGCTCACCACCCATAAGCGGAGCTAACAATGAGCAGTTCTTC	CASSPPISGANNEQFF
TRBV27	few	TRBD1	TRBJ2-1	TGTGCCAGTCCGGGACAGGGCTACAATGAGCAGTTCTTC	CASPGQGYNEQFF
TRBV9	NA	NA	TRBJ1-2	TGTGCCAGCAGCCTGGGGACCCTATATGGCTACACCTTC	CASSLGTLYGYTF
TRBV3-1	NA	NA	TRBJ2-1	TGTGCCAGCAGTCCCAGCCCCGGCGGGATTCTTTACAATGAGCAGTTCTTC	CASSPSPGGILYNEQFF
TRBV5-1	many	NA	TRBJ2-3	TGCGCCAGCGCGCTCCTTGGAGGCTGGAGCACAGATACGCAGTATTTT	CASALLGGWSTDTQYF